These 32 T cell receptor beta chains were all obtained from the same sample, sequenced in a study of cytomegalovirus exposure and HLA in healthy donors. PCR was performed using 60 Vbeta and 13 Jbeta primers. This table comes from immunoSEQ multiplex PCR, and its TCRdb copy is limited to in-frame clones, with some not included. The data hold about 85,000 clones, with 80% observed a single time. The sample comprised PBMCs. The receptors originated from a man aged 45-65 years in good health and CMV-seropositive.

This rearrangement joins TRBV6-5 to TRBJ2-4; 8 bases line up with TRBD2. The CDR3 totals 15 residues. The V gene end was trimmed by 6 bases and the J gene end by 6 bases; junction bases not matched to a gene: 10. CDR1 and CDR2 from the germline V gene are MNHEY and SVGAGI. CDR3 DNA sequence: TGTGCCAGCAGATCCCCCGGGGGGGGCCGAAACATTCAGTACTTC. This translates into CASRSPGGGRNIQYF.

The chain joins TRBV12-2 to TRBJ2-1; TRBD2, the D gene given by the table, was not confirmed from the DNA. TRBV12-2 is a documented pseudogene. The CDR3 length is 14 residues. The CDR3 DNA reads as TGTGCAGGTCGTACTAGAGGAATCTACAATGAGCAGTTCTTC. Translation: CAGRTRGIYNEQFF.

The genes are TRBV27 and TRBJ1-5; 10 nucleotides agree with TRBD1. The germline gives CDR1 MNHEY, CDR2 SMNVEV (reference sequence). The CDR3 spans 16 residues. Losses at the gene ends were 9 bases for V and 6 bases for J; bases not matched to a gene: 14. CDR3: CARRDRGCDPCQPQHF. CDR3 DNA: TGTGCCAGAAGGGACAGGGGATGTGATCCTTGTCAGCCCCAGCATTTT.

The chain uses TRBV18 and TRBJ2-7, with 9 bases matching TRBD1. The germline V gene encodes CDR1 KGHSH and CDR2 LQKENI. The ends lost 3 bases at V and 1 base at J; junction bases unmatched: 4. The CDR3 is 15 residues long. As DNA, the CDR3 is TGTGCCAGCTCACCTTCGGACAGGGGTTCCTACGAGCAGTACTTC. It codes for CASSPSDRGSYEQYF.

The chain employs TRBV12-5 and TRBJ1-1; D not certain. V was pared by 5 bases and J by 7 bases, with 5 bases between. This CDR3 has 10 residues. The germline V gene has CDR1 LGHNT and CDR2 FRNRAP. The DNA for the CDR3 is TGTGCTAGTGGTATATATGAAGCTTTCTTT. Amino acids: CASGIYEAFF. The whole variable domain, remainder taken from reference TRBV12-5 and TRBJ1-1, is DARVTQTPRHKVTEMGQEVTMRCQPILGHNTVFWYRQTMMQGLELLAYFRNRAPLDDSGMPKDRFSAEMPDATLATLKIQPSEPRDSAVYFCASGIYEAFFGQGTRLTVV.

The chain is built from TRBV19 and TRBJ2-1; unclear D gene. V was clipped by 4 bases and J by 4 bases, with 14 bases between them. The CDR3 extends over 15 amino acids. The germline V gene has CDR1 LNHDA and CDR2 SQIVND (reference sequence). The CDR3 reads CASSSPTVLYNEQFF. CDR3 bases: TGTGCCAGTAGTAGTCCGACTGTATTATACAATGAGCAGTTCTTC.

This clone was observed a single time. This chain uses TRBV28 with TRBJ1-5, with D possibly matching TRBD1 (5 bases). The CDR3 spans 12 residues. The ends were cut back, 5 bases at V and 5 bases at J, with 7 bases in the middle. From germline, CDR1 is MDHEN and CDR2 SYDVKM. CDR3 DNA: TGTGCCAGCAGTACAGGATATCAGCCCCAGCATTTT. It translates to CASSTGYQPQHF.

The CDR3 is CSVSGGEVLYEQYF. The CDR3 DNA reads as TGCAGCGTTTCAGGAGGGGAGGTCCTCTACGAGCAGTACTTC. The chain has TRBV29-1 and TRBJ2-7, with TRBD2 as a possible D gene (6 bases). CDR3 size: 14 residues. V gave up 5 bases and J gave up 3 bases, with 17 bases separating them. Germline CDR1 reads SQVTM; CDR2 reads ANQGSEA.

The sample holds a few counts of this clone. The rearrangement links TRBV7-8 to TRBJ2-7; 10 bases line up with TRBD2. V gave up 5 bases and J gave up 5 bases; unmatched junction bases: 9. Germline lookup yields CDR1 SGHVS and CDR2 FQNEAQ. The CDR3 sequence is 15 residues long. This CDR3 reads CASSLLAGSRNEQYF. The CDR3 DNA is TGTGCCAGCAGCCTACTAGCGGGAAGTAGGAACGAGCAGTACTTC.

This clone has just one count. This chain joins TRBV2 and TRBJ2-5, with 9 bases that match TRBD1. The CDR3 sequence is 16 residues long. Germline V gene lookup returns CDR1 SNHLY and CDR2 FYNNEI. Trimming removed 5 bases from V and 5 bases from J; junction bases left unmatched: 12. CDR3 amino acids: CASSKLGTGWRETQYF. The CDR3 nucleotides read TGTGCCAGCAGTAAACTTGGGACAGGGTGGCGGGAGACCCAGTACTTC. Based on the CDR3 plus reference TRBV2 and TRBJ2-5, the full variable domain is EPEVTQTPSHQVTQMGQEVILRCVPISNHLYFYWYRQILGQKVEFLVSFYNNEISEKSEIFDDQFSVERPDGSNFTLKIRSTKLEDSAMYFCASSKLGTGWRETQYFGPGTRLLVL.

This clone was recorded once. The chain combines TRBV27 with TRBJ2-5; TRBD2 aligns across 8 bases. V dropped 3 bases and J dropped 3; count of bases not matched to a gene: 3. The CDR3 has 14 residues. Germline V gives CDR1 MNHEY, CDR2 SMNVEV (reference sequence). CDR3 region: CASSFLGLEETQYF. CDR3 coding DNA: TGTGCCAGCAGTTTCCTGGGACTAGAAGAGACCCAGTACTTC.

This chain joins TRBV11-2 and TRBJ1-6; D gene uncertain. Germline CDR1 and CDR2: SGHAT and FQNNGV. The CDR3 has 13 amino acids. Trimming took 6 bases from V and 10 from J, leaving 13 bases between them. The CDR3 bases are TGTGCCAGCAGTATATACGGTCTATCACCCCTCCACTTT. Residues: CASSIYGLSPLHF. Combining the CDR3 with reference TRBV11-2 and TRBJ1-6 gives the whole variable domain EAGVAQSPRYKIIEKRQSVAFWCNPISGHATLYWYQQILGQGPKLLIQFQNNGVVDDSQLPKDRFSAERLKGVDSTLKIQPAKLEDSAVYLCASSIYGLSPLHFGNGTRLTVT.

The CDR3 bases are TGCGCCAGCAGTCATTTTTACAGGTCCCTGCAGACGGGGGACACTGAAGCTTTCTTT. It is translated as CASSHFYRSLQTGDTEAFF. This chain uses TRBV23-1 with TRBJ1-1; TRBD1 is a possible D gene (5 bases). TRBV23-1 has ORF status, its function being uncertain. V lost 3 bases to trimming and J lost 3 bases, with 26 bases between them. The CDR3 contains 19 residues.

This chain connects TRBV29-1 to TRBJ2-7, with 8 bases lining up with TRBD1. The CDR3 has 13 amino acids. Germline V lookup: CDR1 SQVTM, CDR2 ANQGSEA. The V and J ends lost 7 bases and 2 bases, in that order; junction bases with no gene match: 7. CDR3 residues: CSARGRGPYEQYF. Written as DNA, the CDR3 is TGCAGCGCCCGAGGCAGGGGGCCCTACGAGCAGTACTTC.

V gene TRBV7-2 combines with J gene TRBJ2-1; D might be TRBD2 (6 bases). V was pared by 2 bases and J by 7 bases, with 9 bases between. Germline CDR1 is SGHTA and CDR2 is FQGNSA. The CDR3 has 13 residues. The CDR3 DNA reads as TGTGCCAGCAGCTTACTGCGGGGTAATGAGCAGTTCTTC. It yields the protein CASSLLRGNEQFF.

J is TRBJ2-1 and V is TRBV9, with D tentatively TRBD2 (7 bases). The CDR3 has 16 amino acids. The V end was cut by 0 bases, the J end by 4 bases, with 14 bases between. The V gene's germline CDR1 is SGDLS and CDR2 YYNGEE. The CDR3 coding sequence is TGTGCCAGCAGCGTAGAGGGGGACTACCCTTACAATGAGCAGTTCTTC. Amino acid sequence: CASSVEGDYPYNEQFF.

This clone turned up a few times. The genes are TRBV29-1 and TRBJ1-1; a weak D match, TRBD1 (5 bases). The CDR3 has 12 residues. The germline V gene has CDR1 SQVTM and CDR2 ANQGSEA. With 6 bases removed from V and 4 bases from J, the gap between germline ends came to 12 bases. The CDR3 sequence: CSVATGGTEAFF. The CDR3 nucleotides read TGCAGCGTCGCAACGGGGGGCACTGAAGCTTTCTTT.

As regards this clone: One junction end does not reproduce the germline sequence, and a read error may be involved. V usage is TRBV13 and J usage is TRBJ2-4, with TRBD2 matching over 7 bases. The germline V gene encodes CDR1 PRHDT and CDR2 FYEKMQ (reference sequence). The CDR3 loop spans 20 amino acids. The CDR3 region has the DNA TGTGCCAGCAGCTTAGGCCCGGTCGCTAGCGGATTACTAGCCAAAAACAGTCAGTACTTC. This codes for CASSLGPVASGLLAKNSQYF.

This sequence joins TRBV7-2 and TRBJ1-2, with a weak D call TRBD1 (5 bases). The V gene lost 1 base and the J gene lost 2 bases, with 8 bases spanning the gap. The CDR3 totals 14 residues. Germline V gene data show CDR1 as SGHTA and CDR2 as FQGNSA. The CDR3 reads CASSLGTPNYGYTF. CDR3 DNA sequence: TGTGCCAGCAGCTTAGGGACACCGAACTATGGCTACACCTTC.

This rearrangement joins TRBV7-2 to TRBJ2-7, with 7 bases that match TRBD1. Germline values: CDR1 SGHTA, CDR2 FQGNSA. CDR3 length: 15 amino acids. Losses at the gene ends were 1 base for V and 2 bases for J; bases not matched to a gene: 5. The CDR3 bases are TGTGCCAGCAGCTTAGACAGGGGAATTACCTACGAGCAGTACTTC. Protein: CASSLDRGITYEQYF.

This clone was detected only a few times. The chain joins TRBV9 to TRBJ2-7; TRBD2 aligns across 11 bases. The CDR3 totals 16 residues. The V segment lost 4 bases and the J segment 2 bases; nucleotides outside the gene matches: 8. Germline lookup yields CDR1 SGDLS and CDR2 YYNGEE. This CDR3 is CASSPPLAGGTYEQYF. CDR3 bases: TGTGCCAGCAGCCCGCCGCTAGCGGGAGGTACCTACGAGCAGTACTTC.

The chain joins TRBV30 to TRBJ2-7, with a possible D match to TRBD1 (6 bases). V lost 6 bases to trimming and J lost 0 bases, with 12 bases between them. The germline V gene encodes CDR1 GTSNPN and CDR2 SVGIG (reference sequence). The CDR3 is 13 residues long. The CDR3, as DNA: TGTGCCTGCTCCACAGGGTCCTCCTACGAGCAGTACTTC. Translated: CACSTGSSYEQYF.

In its sample, this clone was seen a few times. The chain has TRBV5-1 and TRBJ1-6; the match to TRBD1 covers 9 bases. The germline CDR1 and CDR2 sequences are SGHRS and YFSETQ. The CDR3 has 15 residues. Trimming removed 4 bases from V and 8 bases from J; junction bases left unmatched: 7. DNA of the CDR3: TGCGCCAGCAGCCCGGGACAGGGCACTTATTCACCCCTCCACTTT. This gives the protein CASSPGQGTYSPLHF.

This chain joins TRBV12-5 and TRBJ2-2; 10 bases match TRBD2. CDR1 is LGHNT, CDR2 FRNRAP, per germline. This CDR3 has 20 residues. DNA of the CDR3: TGTGCGAGTTACGGGCAGGGGGCCCGGCTAGCGGGGGAAAACACCGGGGAGCTGTTTTTT. Protein: CASYGQGARLAGENTGELFF. The full variable domain, its missing parts supplied by reference TRBV12-5 and TRBJ2-2, is DARVTQTPRHKVTEMGQEVTMRCQPILGHNTVFWYRQTMMQGLELLAYFRNRAPLDDSGMPKDRFSAEMPDATLATLKIQPSEPRDSAVYFCASYGQGARLAGENTGELFFGEGSRLTVL.

This chain connects TRBV18 to TRBJ2-3, with 11 bases matching TRBD2. Germline trimming cut 5 bases from V and 3 bases from J; bases unmatched to any gene: 7. The CDR3 covers 16 residues. Germline CDR1 and CDR2: KGHSH and LQKENI. The CDR3 DNA is TGTGCCAGCTCAACCCTAGCGGGAGGCGATACAGATACGCAGTATTTT. Protein product: CASSTLAGGDTDTQYF.

In its sample, this clone was seen once. This chain links TRBV4-2 with TRBJ2-7, with 9 bases fitting TRBD2. V shed 4 bases and J 2 bases; nucleotides not matched to a gene: 27. CDR1 is LGHNA and CDR2 is YNFKEQ in the germline V gene. The CDR3 is 22 amino acids. The CDR3 DNA reads as TGTGCCAGCAGCCTAATCGGACCTCTAATTATTAGTGAGCTAGCGGGAACCTACGAGCAGTACTTC. Translated: CASSLIGPLIISELAGTYEQYF.

The chain is built from TRBV4-1 and TRBJ2-7; 7 bases fit TRBD1. This CDR3 region has 14 residues. The V and J ends lost 1 base and 5 bases, in that order; junction bases with no gene match: 5. CDR1 MGHRA and CDR2 YSYEKL come from the germline V gene. In nucleotides, the CDR3 is TGCGCCAGCAGCCAAGGTCCGACAGGGAACGAGCAGTACTTC. Protein product: CASSQGPTGNEQYF.

This clone was picked up one time. V is TRBV7-9 and J is TRBJ1-2, with D possibly TRBD1 on 6 matching bases. The CDR3 length is 14 residues. Trimming pared 0 bases from V and 4 bases from J, leaving 9 bases between. The germline gives CDR1 SEHNR, CDR2 FQNEAQ (reference sequence). CDR3 DNA sequence: TGTGCCAGCAGCTTAGCGATGGGGGCCTATGGCTACACCTTC. This translates into CASSLAMGAYGYTF.

V is TRBV25-1 and J is TRBJ2-3, with no clear D. The CDR3 length is 14 residues. Germline-derived CDR1 and CDR2 are MGHDK and SYGVNS. V gave up 7 bases and J gave up 1 base, with 12 bases separating them. CDR3 sequence: CASMTSTGTDTQYF. The CDR3 nucleotides are TGTGCCAGCATGACAAGCACGGGCACAGATACGCAGTATTTT.

V usage is TRBV7-3 and J usage is TRBJ2-5; TRBD2 agrees at 9 bases. Germline assignment: CDR1 SGHTA and CDR2 FQGTGA. The V gene end was trimmed by 2 bases and the J gene end by 4 bases; junction bases not matched to a gene: 5. The CDR3 is made up of 15 amino acids. The CDR3 loop is CASSLGGRAGETQYF. In nucleotides, the CDR3 is TGTGCCAGCAGCTTAGGCGGGAGGGCCGGAGAGACCCAGTACTTC.

The chain uses TRBV2 and TRBJ2-7, with 11 bases identical to TRBD2. Germline V gene data show CDR1 as SNHLY and CDR2 as FYNNEI. The CDR3 is made up of 14 amino acids. V lost 5 bases to trimming and J lost 5 bases; unmatched junction nucleotides: 5. CDR3 coding DNA: TGTGCCAGCAGTCTACTAGCGGGAGTGGACGAGCAGTACTTC. Translating it yields CASSLLAGVDEQYF.

The V and J genes are TRBV19 and TRBJ1-1; maybe TRBD1 (5 bases). Germline V gene lookup returns CDR1 LNHDA and CDR2 SQIVND (reference sequence). The CDR3 runs to 12 residues. Trimming stripped 6 bases from V and 10 bases from J, with 15 bases between. CDR3 protein: CASRWTPALAFF. CDR3 nucleotides: TGTGCCAGTAGGTGGACACCTGCCCTAGCTTTCTTT.